This T cell receptor beta chain was retrieved from a study of identical twins. As for this clonotype: Its antigen is not known.

Study-wide results and limits: Models came in too low on out-of-frame TCR alpha sharing in monozygotic twins. Within beta out-of-frame sequences, the excess sharing observed between twins was weaker.

A single record per CDR3 protein comes from TCRdb applying MiXCR to the 5' RACE reads. The sample yields about 530,000 distinct CDR3 sequences, about 20% seen once. These sequences were also reported in another study, on yellow fever vaccine responses in identical twins.

This sequence originates from a woman younger than 35 in good health. The sample consisted of CD4+ T cells sorted from blood.

The CDR3 sequence is CATSGQGGPYGYTF. Written as DNA, the CDR3 is TGTGCCACCAGCGGACAGGGAGGGCCCTATGGCTACACCTTC. The chain employs TRBV15 and TRBJ1-2, with TRBD1 matching 8 bases. Germline CDR1 and CDR2: LNHNV and YYDKDF (reference sequence). There are 14 residues in the CDR3. J gave up 4 bases and V 5 bases, and 6 bases lay outside the gene matches.